Here is one T cell receptor (beta chain) with its context. Other DNA sequences in this sample translate to the same CDR3. CDR1 and CDR2 (germline): GTSNPN, SVGIG (reference sequence). The CDR3 has 14 amino acids. V shed 3 bases and J 1 base; nucleotides not matched to a gene: 2. Participants spanned ages about 18 to 90 years and resided in about 24 US areas. Participant-reported clinical history was the basis for cohort assignment. These data belong to a study of blood T cell repertoires in COVID-19. For the study at large: Sample material is recorded as cDNA or gDNA derived from T cells, B-cell-depleted T cells, or PBMCs.

Measured with immunoSEQ multiplex PCR; TCRdb has only the in-frame clones, and not every one. The sample contains roughly 360,000 clones, under 85% of which appear only once. The sample was PBMCs or T cells enriched from blood (not recorded which). The sequence was obtained from a woman between 50 and 59 years old who had recovered from COVID-19. The chain recombines TRBV30 with TRBJ2-3; 9 bases agree with TRBD2. The CDR3 protein is CAWRLAGGTDTQYF. CDR3 sequence (DNA): TGTGCCTGGAGATTAGCGGGAGGCACAGATACGCAGTATTTT.